Shown below are 6 T cell receptor beta chains from a single sample sequenced in a study of OX40 agonist ivuxolimab in advanced cancers. The repertoire was sequenced with immunoSEQ multiplex PCR; TCRdb's copy has only in-frame clones and lacks some. The table shows roughly 25,000 clones, with more than 75% occurring only once. The specimen comprised CD4+ or CD8+ T cells sorted from blood, sampled in a trial of the OX40 agonist ivuxolimab. All receptors derive from an adult with an advanced solid tumor such as melanoma, head and neck, liver or kidney cancer.

The chain has TRBV30 and TRBJ2-7, with D possibly TRBD1 on 5 matching bases. Germline CDR1 reads GTSNPN; CDR2 reads SVGIG (reference sequence). Trimming removed 2 bases at V and 3 bases at J, with 11 bases between. CDR3 length: 13 residues. Here the CDR3 reads CAWSLGHFYEQYF. The DNA of the CDR3 is TGTGCCTGGAGTCTAGGACATTTCTACGAGCAGTACTTC.

The rearrangement links TRBV10-3 to TRBJ2-5, with 12 bases lining up with TRBD2. J gave up 1 base and V 2 bases, and 5 bases lay outside the gene matches. CDR3 length: 17 residues. The germline CDR1 and CDR2 sequences are ENHRY and SYGVKD. CDR3 in DNA: TGTGCCATCAGTGAGCTCCAACTAGCGGGGGGCCAAGAGACCCAGTACTTC. The encoded protein is CAISELQLAGGQETQYF.

V gene TRBV11-2 combines with J gene TRBJ2-2; no clear D gene. Germline CDR1 and CDR2: SGHAT and FQNNGV. The CDR3 is 14 amino acids. V lost 0 bases and J lost 5, with 7 bases in between. The DNA of the CDR3 is TGTGCCAGCAGCTTAGATTGGGGTACCGGGGAGCTGTTTTTT. Its translation is CASSLDWGTGELFF.

The chain recombines TRBV7-9 with TRBJ1-2, with a weak D call TRBD1 (6 bases). Trimming removed 4 bases at V and 2 bases at J, with 14 bases between. The CDR3 is made up of 15 amino acids. Per the germline V gene, CDR1 is SEHNR and CDR2 is FQNEAQ (reference sequence). The CDR3: CASSSPTGFNYGYTF. In DNA, the CDR3 is TGTGCCAGCAGCTCACCTACAGGGTTCAACTATGGCTACACCTTC.

The rearrangement joins TRBV4-1 to TRBJ1-3; D gene uncertain. V lost 1 base and J 0 bases, leaving 7 bases between the germline ends. Germline V gives CDR1 MGHRA, CDR2 YSYEKL. The CDR3 has 15 amino acids. The chain's CDR3 is CASSQVRGSGNTIYF. For the CDR3, the DNA is TGCGCCAGCAGCCAAGTTCGGGGCTCTGGAAACACCATATATTTT.

This rearrangement joins TRBV9 to TRBJ1-4, with D unclear. Germline V CDR1 and CDR2: SGDLS, YYNGEE. CDR3 length equals 14 residues. V was shortened by 0 bases and J by 2 bases, with 5 bases between the two germline ends. The CDR3 DNA follows: TGTGCCAGCAGCGTAGCTACTACTAATGAAAAACTGTTTTTT. It specifies CASSVATTNEKLFF.